The rows below give T cell receptor beta chains drawn from one sample of a study of blood T cell repertoires in COVID-19. The method was immunoSEQ multiplex PCR; TCRdb's version includes in-frame clones alone and lacks a portion of them. Of some 42,000 clones detected, 92% appear once; the ten largest clones hold 8% to 10%. Specimen: peripheral blood. Every receptor here comes from a man in his forties or fifties with active COVID-19. Each CDR3 is given with its conserved first and last residue. The D gene is left open where the match is weak. The size field is filled for only some rows; it gives once, few, many or a size class.

-	TRBV18	TRBJ2-5	TRBD2	CASSKTSGMETQYF	TGTGCCAGCTCAAAGACTAGCGGGATGGAGACCCAGTACTTC
-	TRBV5-5	TRBJ1-1	-	CASSQGVGNTEAFF	TGTGCCAGCAGCCAAGGGGTGGGTAACACTGAAGCTTTCTTT
once	TRBV18	TRBJ2-3	-	CASSPGRDRSDTQYF	TGTGCCAGCTCACCAGGGCGGGACCGGTCAGATACGCAGTATTTT
-	TRBV2	TRBJ2-2	TRBD1	CASKRAGGTGELFF	TGTGCCAGCAAAAGGGCAGGGGGAACCGGGGAGCTGTTTTTT
-	TRBV24-1	TRBJ2-7	TRBD2	CATRGGTSGLSYEQYF	TGTGCCACCAGGGGGGGGACTAGCGGACTCTCCTACGAGCAGTACTTC
-	TRBV23-1	TRBJ2-1	TRBD2	CASSPRFTSGRIYNEQFF	TGCGCCAGCAGTCCTCGCTTTACTAGCGGGAGGATCTACAATGAGCAGTTCTTC
-	TRBV19	TRBJ2-5	-	CASSAKGFRRETQYF	TGTGCCAGTAGTGCCAAGGGGTTTCGGCGAGAGACCCAGTACTTC
once	TRBV5-1	TRBJ2-7	TRBD1	CASSTRQGSSYEQYF	TGCGCCAGCAGCACTAGACAGGGTAGCTCCTACGAGCAGTACTTC
-	TRBV7-2	TRBJ2-4	-	CASSDRGGKNIQYF	TGTGCCAGCTCGGACCGGGGTGGCAAAAACATTCAGTACTTC
-	TRBV6-1	TRBJ2-2	-	CASSDRGSRTGELFF	TGTGCCAGCAGTGATCGGGGGAGTAGGACCGGGGAGCTGTTTTTT